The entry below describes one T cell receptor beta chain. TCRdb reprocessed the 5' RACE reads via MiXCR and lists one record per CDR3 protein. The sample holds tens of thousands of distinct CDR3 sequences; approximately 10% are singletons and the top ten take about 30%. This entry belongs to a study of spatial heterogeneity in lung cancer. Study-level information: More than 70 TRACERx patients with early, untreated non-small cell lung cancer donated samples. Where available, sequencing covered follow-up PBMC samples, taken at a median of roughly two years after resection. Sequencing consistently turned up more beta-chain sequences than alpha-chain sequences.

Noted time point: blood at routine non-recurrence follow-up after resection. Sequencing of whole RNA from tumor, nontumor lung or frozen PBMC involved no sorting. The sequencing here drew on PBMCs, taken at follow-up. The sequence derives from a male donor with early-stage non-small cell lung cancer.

For the CDR3, the DNA is TGTGCCAGCAGCTCGACATGGGACTATGGCTACACCTTC. Translating gives CASSSTWDYGYTF. The rearrangement links TRBV7-2 to TRBJ1-2; unclear D gene. The CDR3 length is 13 residues. From germline, CDR1 is SGHTA and CDR2 FQGNSA. V was clipped by 4 bases and J by 3 bases, with 9 bases between them.